The present T cell receptor beta chain was sequenced within a study of blood T cell repertoires in COVID-19. Whole-study context: COVID-19 samples collected from the United States, Italy and Spain covered acute and convalescent phases. From T cells, B-cell-depleted T cells, or PBMCs came the material, which was cDNA or gDNA.

This clone was observed a single time. Source study methods: Reference gene primers were amplified, and this amplification served to estimate nucleated cell counts. Here immunoSEQ multiplex PCR was the method, and the copy in TCRdb shows in-frame clones only, minus some. V, J and clone size reflect that table, while D and trimming were determined from the DNA. Of some 170,000 clones listed, around four fifths were seen once; the top ten hold roughly 9.2%. Sequencing used peripheral blood. This sequence originates from a woman over 75 with active or convalescent COVID-19.

This chain's CDR3 is CASRAGAGFLNEQFF. The CDR3 DNA reads TGTGCCAGCAGGGCGGGAGCAGGGTTCCTCAATGAGCAGTTCTTC. J is TRBJ2-1 and V is TRBV25-1; 7 bases fit TRBD2. This CDR3 comprises 15 residues. CDR1 MGHDK and CDR2 SYGVNS come from the germline V gene. V gave up 6 bases and J gave up 6 bases; unmatched junction bases: 11.